The 16 T cell receptor beta chains below were found in one sample sequenced in a study of cytotoxic CD8 clonotypes in ibrutinib-treated CLL. Repertoires were generated with immunoSEQ multiplex PCR, while TCRdb's copy carries only in-frame clones and drops some. The table includes over 130,000 clones, around 80% detected once. Material: PBMCs, obtained after 36 months of ibrutinib treatment. The origin of the receptors is a human donor with chronic lymphocytic leukemia.

This chain connects TRBV4-1 to TRBJ1-2, with a weak D call TRBD1 (6 bases). The V end was cut by 1 base, the J end by 9 bases, with 15 bases between. The length of the CDR3 is 14 residues. Germline values: CDR1 MGHRA, CDR2 YSYEKL. The CDR3 bases are TGCGCCAGCAGCCAAGTTACTGGGGGCAATCGCTACACCTTC. It is translated as CASSQVTGGNRYTF.

The J gene is TRBJ1-4, the V gene TRBV28; D unresolved. Looked up from germline, CDR1 is MDHEN and CDR2 is SYDVKM. V was clipped by 4 bases and J by 4 bases, with 13 bases between them. This CDR3 contains 15 residues. The CDR3 region has the DNA TGTGCCAGCAGTTCCCTCGGTCTCCATAATGAAAAACTGTTTTTT. Translated: CASSSLGLHNEKLFF.

The J gene is TRBJ2-1, the V gene TRBV15; 9 positions agree with TRBD2. Trimming took 2 bases from V and 6 from J; bases not matched to a gene: 2. CDR1 is LNHNV, CDR2 YYDKDF, per germline (reference sequence). This CDR3 comprises 14 residues. The CDR3 DNA is TGTGCCACCAGCAGACTAGCGGGATCCAATGAGCAGTTCTTC. It codes for CATSRLAGSNEQFF. Variable domain in full (rest from reference TRBV15 and TRBJ2-1): DAMVIQNPRYQVTQFGKPVTLSCSQTLNHNVMYWYQQKSSQAPKLLFHYYDKDFNNEADTPDNFQSRRPNTSFCFLDIRSPGLGDTAMYLCATSRLAGSNEQFFGPGTRLTVL.

The V and J genes are TRBV10-3 and TRBJ1-1, with D perhaps matching TRBD1 (5 bases). V was cut by 10 bases and J by 6 bases, with 15 bases left in between. Germline values: CDR1 ENHRY, CDR2 SYGVKD. CDR3 length equals 12 residues. The CDR3 loop reads CATALQGSEAFF. The CDR3 bases are TGTGCCACAGCCCTGCAGGGATCTGAAGCTTTCTTT.

J is TRBJ1-6 and V is TRBV10-2; TRBD1 is a possible D gene (6 bases). Germline values: CDR1 WSHSY, CDR2 SAAADI. This CDR3 is built from 15 residues. Trimming stripped 2 bases from V and 9 bases from J, with 14 bases between. CDR3 bases: TGCGCCAGCAGTGAGGGACAGCCCTATCGTTCACCCCTCCACTTT. Protein: CASSEGQPYRSPLHF.

This chain joins TRBV4-1 and TRBJ2-3, with D unresolved. The germline gives CDR1 MGHRA, CDR2 YSYEKL. The CDR3 spans 12 residues. V shed 4 bases and J shed 2 bases, with 4 bases lying between them. CDR3 amino acids: CASSPDTDTQYF. The CDR3 nucleotides read TGCGCCAGCAGCCCGGACACAGATACGCAGTATTTT.

The CDR3: CASSHGLAVYEQYF. CDR3 bases: TGTGCCAGCAGCCATGGACTAGCGGTTTACGAGCAGTACTTC. The J gene is TRBJ2-7, the V gene TRBV11-2, with 10 bases matching TRBD2. Germline assignment: CDR1 SGHAT and CDR2 FQNNGV. The CDR3 covers 14 residues. V shed 5 bases, J shed 4 bases, and the junction held 5 bases outside the gene matches.

This clone was recorded a few times. The rearrangement links TRBV20-1 to TRBJ1-5; D unresolved. V lost 6 bases and J lost 9, with 12 bases in between. This CDR3 is 11 amino acids long. Per the germline V gene, CDR1 is DFQATT and CDR2 is SNEGSKA (reference sequence). CDR3 region: CSAVSWGPQHF. The CDR3, as DNA: TGCAGTGCAGTTTCTTGGGGGCCCCAGCATTTT.

This clone was detected only once. V and J are TRBV6-1 and TRBJ2-5; D remains unclear. This CDR3 has 14 amino acids. Trimming removed 4 bases at V and 5 bases at J, with 14 bases between. The germline V gene encodes CDR1 MNHNS and CDR2 SASEGT. CDR3 DNA sequence: TGTGCCAGCAGTGCACAGACCCCACTGGAGACCCAGTACTTC. Protein sequence: CASSAQTPLETQYF.

Only a few counts were recorded for this clone. The genes are TRBV4-1 and TRBJ1-5, with TRBD1 matching over 7 bases. The CDR3 has 16 residues. Germline trimming cut 2 bases from V and 2 bases from J; bases unmatched to any gene: 6. Germline CDR1 is MGHRA and CDR2 is YSYEKL. The CDR3 nucleotides are TGCGCCAGCAGCCAAACAGGGGTGAGCCGCAATCAGCCCCAGCATTTT. Translation: CASSQTGVSRNQPQHF.

This chain links TRBV5-4 with TRBJ1-2, with TRBD1 identical over 8 bases. Per germline, CDR1 SGHNT and CDR2 YYREEE (reference sequence). With V trimmed by 6 bases and J by 3 bases, 7 bases remained unmatched. The CDR3 length is 14 residues. The CDR3 loop reads CASNPGGAYYGYTF. The CDR3 region has the DNA TGTGCCAGCAACCCAGGGGGCGCTTACTATGGCTACACCTTC.

The gene calls are TRBV6-5 and TRBJ1-6; maybe TRBD1 (5 bases). The CDR3 runs 15 residues. Trimming took off 5 bases at V and 6 bases at J, with 14 bases between the two ends. CDR1 is MNHEY, CDR2 SVGAGI, per germline. CDR3 nucleotide sequence: TGTGCCAGCAGTGGGAGTGAGGGGTCTAATTCACCCCTCCACTTT. Its translation: CASSGSEGSNSPLHF.

The rearrangement uses TRBV25-1 and TRBJ1-3; no clear D. V was trimmed by 3 bases and J by 4 bases, leaving 10 bases between them. Germline CDR1 MGHDK, CDR2 SYGVNS. The CDR3 consists of 14 residues. The CDR3 coding sequence is TGTGCCAGCAGTGACGTCAGAGGGGGAAACACCATATATTTT. Encoded protein: CASSDVRGGNTIYF.

Turning to this clone: Because the CDR3's place on the DNA is in doubt, the DNA is left out and the CDR3 is given as listed by TCRdb. The rearrangement joins TRBV28 to TRBJ2-7; the D segment call TRBD1 is taken from the table without a DNA check. The germline V gene encodes CDR1 MDHEN and CDR2 SYDVKM. The CDR3 sequence runs 17 residues, both termini included. The CDR3 protein is CASSFLAGTGGTYEQYF.

CDR3 coding DNA: TGTGCCAGCAGTGCACTAGCGGGAGGGGGGGCAGATACGCAGTATTTT. It specifies CASSALAGGGADTQYF. The chain joins TRBV25-1 to TRBJ2-3, with 13 positions matching TRBD2. Germline trimming cut 4 bases from V and 4 bases from J; bases unmatched to any gene: 5. Germline V gene lookup returns CDR1 MGHDK and CDR2 SYGVNS. The CDR3 extends over 16 amino acids.

This rearrangement joins TRBV9 to TRBJ1-1; D is perhaps TRBD1 (5 bases). The CDR3 sequence is 19 residues long. V gave up 0 bases and J gave up 4 bases, with 25 bases separating them. CDR1 is SGDLS and CDR2 is YYNGEE in the germline V gene. The DNA of the CDR3 is TGTGCCAGCAGCGTAGGATCGGGGGGACCCGGGACCTACAGCACTGAAGCTTTCTTT. Protein: CASSVGSGGPGTYSTEAFF.